The next 12 T cell receptor beta chains were all read from a single sample in a study of OX40 agonist ivuxolimab in advanced cancers. Assay used: immunoSEQ multiplex PCR; TCRdb lists only in-frame clones, some missing. Here the sample spans 60,000 to 100,000 clones, around 87% being singletons. The starting material was CD4+ or CD8+ T cells sorted from blood, obtained in a trial of the OX40 agonist ivuxolimab. Every receptor here comes from an adult with an advanced solid tumor such as melanoma, head and neck, liver or kidney cancer.

This clone has only a few counts. This sequence joins TRBV4-1 and TRBJ1-4; D is uncertain. Germline-derived CDR1 and CDR2 are MGHRA and YSYEKL. This CDR3 region has 13 residues. Trimming removed 1 base at V and 8 bases at J, with 8 bases between. CDR3 sequence (DNA): TGCGCCAGCAGCCAAGTAAGGAGCGAAAAACTGTTTTTT. Translating gives CASSQVRSEKLFF.

This clone has only one observation. The chain joins TRBV28 to TRBJ2-7; D ambiguous. Per germline, CDR1 MDHEN and CDR2 SYDVKM. The CDR3 covers 12 residues. V lost 3 bases and J lost 4, with 7 bases in between. The CDR3 loop reads CASSFGPYEQYF. The CDR3 DNA is TGTGCCAGCAGTTTCGGTCCGTACGAGCAGTACTTC.

This chain connects TRBV5-4 to TRBJ1-2; possible D gene TRBD1, 6 bases. Trimming left V 2 bases short and J 3 bases short, with 14 bases between. The CDR3 spans 15 residues. From germline, CDR1 is SGHNT and CDR2 YYREEE (reference sequence). CDR3 loop: CASSLPTGAYYGYTF. DNA for the CDR3: TGTGCCAGCAGCTTACCGACAGGAGCATACTATGGCTACACCTTC.

V usage is TRBV25-1 and J usage is TRBJ1-1; TRBD1 is a possible D gene (6 bases). Germline CDR1 and CDR2: MGHDK and SYGVNS. The CDR3 sequence is 13 residues long. V was clipped by 3 bases and J by 10 bases, with 15 bases between them. The DNA for the CDR3 is TGTGCCAGCAGTGATGTTGGGGGGCGCGGAGCTTTCTTT. Its translation: CASSDVGGRGAFF.

The chain is built from TRBV7-8 and TRBJ2-1; 10 nucleotides align to TRBD2. Germline loops: CDR1 SGHVS, CDR2 FQNEAQ. V was pared by 5 bases and J by 1 base, with 2 bases of the junction left unmatched. The CDR3 contains 15 residues. The CDR3 bases are TGTGCCAGCAGCCAGCGGGAGGGGTCCTACAATGAGCAGTTCTTC. It yields the protein CASSQREGSYNEQFF.

V is TRBV10-3 and J is TRBJ2-1; 10 positions agree with TRBD2. Germline values: CDR1 ENHRY, CDR2 SYGVKD. The CDR3 consists of 15 residues. V lost 8 bases, J lost 15 bases, and 19 bases stayed unmatched. CDR3 in DNA: TGTGCCATCTACCCTGGGGCGTCTAGCGGGAGTGGGCTGTTCTTC. Its translation: CAIYPGASSGSGLFF.

The V call is TRBV19, the J call TRBJ1-4; the D gene is possibly TRBD1 (5 bases). Germline V gives CDR1 LNHDA, CDR2 SQIVND (reference sequence). V lost 2 bases and J 6 bases, leaving 10 bases between the germline ends. The CDR3 has 14 amino acids. The chain's CDR3 is CASSIQSGDEKLFF. The DNA for the CDR3 is TGTGCCAGTAGTATACAGTCGGGGGATGAAAAACTGTTTTTT. Combining the CDR3 with reference TRBV19 and TRBJ1-4 gives the whole variable domain DGGITQSPKYLFRKEGQNVTLSCEQNLNHDAMYWYRQDPGQGLRLIYYSQIVNDFQKGDIAEGYSVSREKKESFPLTVTSAQKNPTAFYLCASSIQSGDEKLFFGSGTQLSVL.

This rearrangement joins TRBV4-2 to TRBJ1-3; D uncertain. This CDR3 contains 15 residues. The V and J ends lost 1 base and 2 bases respectively, with 9 bases between them. The germline V gene has CDR1 LGHNA and CDR2 YNFKEQ. Here the CDR3 DNA reads TGTGCCAGCAGCCAAGCCGTCGGACCTGGAAACACCATATATTTT. It codes for CASSQAVGPGNTIYF.

The CDR3 DNA reads as TGTGCCAGCAGGGATTCAGGGGGCGGTTACGAGCAGTACTTC. Amino acid sequence: CASRDSGGGYEQYF. The rearrangement uses TRBV11-1 and TRBJ2-7; the match to TRBD1 covers 8 bases. V was clipped by 6 bases and J by 4 bases; unmatched bases: 8. Germline V gene sequence: CDR1 SGHAT, CDR2 FQDESV (reference sequence). The CDR3 spans 14 residues.

The chain recombines TRBV4-1 with TRBJ2-7; 14 bases match TRBD2. Trimming at V came to 0 bases and at J to 5 bases, leaving 12 bases not matched to a gene. Germline V CDR1 and CDR2: MGHRA, YSYEKL. The CDR3 consists of 19 residues. This chain's CDR3 is CASSQDGATSGRAWNEQYF. DNA for the CDR3: TGCGCCAGCAGCCAAGACGGAGCGACTAGCGGGAGGGCCTGGAACGAGCAGTACTTC.

In its sample, this clone was seen a few times. CDR3 sequence reads: CASSIGRPFPSTDTQYF. The CDR3 DNA reads TGTGCCAGTAGTATTGGCCGTCCCTTCCCTAGCACAGATACGCAGTATTTT. The rearrangement uses TRBV19 and TRBJ2-3, with no clear D. The CDR3 totals 17 residues. V dropped 3 bases and J dropped 0 bases, with 16 bases sitting between them. Germline CDR1 reads LNHDA; CDR2 reads SQIVND (reference sequence). The full variable domain, rest sourced from reference TRBV19 and TRBJ2-3, is DGGITQSPKYLFRKEGQNVTLSCEQNLNHDAMYWYRQDPGQGLRLIYYSQIVNDFQKGDIAEGYSVSREKKESFPLTVTSAQKNPTAFYLCASSIGRPFPSTDTQYFGPGTRLTVL.

The rearrangement joins TRBV7-8 to TRBJ2-7; 10 bases are shared with TRBD2. The V gene end was trimmed by 7 bases and the J gene end by 0 bases; junction bases not matched to a gene: 15. This CDR3 spans 18 amino acids. The germline CDR1 and CDR2 sequences are SGHVS and FQNEAQ. DNA for the CDR3: TGTGCCAGCATCCCTAGGGGTTTAGCGGGGGGAAGCTCCTACGAGCAGTACTTC. Translated: CASIPRGLAGGSSYEQYF.